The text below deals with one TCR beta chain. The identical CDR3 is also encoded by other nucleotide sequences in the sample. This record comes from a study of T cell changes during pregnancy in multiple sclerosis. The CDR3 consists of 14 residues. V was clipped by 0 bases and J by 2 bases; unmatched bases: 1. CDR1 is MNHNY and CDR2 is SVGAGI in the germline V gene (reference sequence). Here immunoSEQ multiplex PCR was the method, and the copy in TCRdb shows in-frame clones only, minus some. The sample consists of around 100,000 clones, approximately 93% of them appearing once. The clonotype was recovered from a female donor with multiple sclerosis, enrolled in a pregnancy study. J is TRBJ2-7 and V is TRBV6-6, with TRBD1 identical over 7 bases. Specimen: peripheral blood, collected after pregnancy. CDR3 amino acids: CASSYSGTAYEQYF. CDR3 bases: TGTGCCAGCAGTTACTCCGGGACAGCCTACGAGCAGTACTTC.